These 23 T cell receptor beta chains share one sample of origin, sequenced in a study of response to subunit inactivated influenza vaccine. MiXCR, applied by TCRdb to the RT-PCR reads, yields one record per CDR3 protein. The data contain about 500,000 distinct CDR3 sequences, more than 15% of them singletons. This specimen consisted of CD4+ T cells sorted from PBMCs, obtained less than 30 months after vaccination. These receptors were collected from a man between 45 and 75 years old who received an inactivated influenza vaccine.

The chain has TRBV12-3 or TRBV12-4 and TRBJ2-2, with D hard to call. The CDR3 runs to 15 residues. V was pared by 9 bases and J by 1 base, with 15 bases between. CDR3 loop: CASRLSGGNTGELFF. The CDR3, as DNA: TGTGCCAGTCGGCTTTCAGGCGGGAACACCGGGGAGCTGTTTTTT.

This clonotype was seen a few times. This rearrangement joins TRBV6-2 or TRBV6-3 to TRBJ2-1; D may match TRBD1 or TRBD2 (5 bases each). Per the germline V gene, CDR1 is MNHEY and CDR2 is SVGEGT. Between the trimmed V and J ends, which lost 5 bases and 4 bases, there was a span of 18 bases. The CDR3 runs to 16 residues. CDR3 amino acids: CASSPVGTYPYNEQFF. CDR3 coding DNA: TGTGCCAGCAGTCCAGTCGGGACGTACCCGTACAATGAGCAGTTCTTC.

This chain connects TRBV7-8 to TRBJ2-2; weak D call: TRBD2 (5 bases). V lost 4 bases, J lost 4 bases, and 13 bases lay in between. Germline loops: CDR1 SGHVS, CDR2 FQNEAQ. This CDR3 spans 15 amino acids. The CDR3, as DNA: TGTGCCAGCAGCTCTAGGGAGAGGAGCACCGGGGAGCTGTTTTTT. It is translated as CASSSRERSTGELFF.

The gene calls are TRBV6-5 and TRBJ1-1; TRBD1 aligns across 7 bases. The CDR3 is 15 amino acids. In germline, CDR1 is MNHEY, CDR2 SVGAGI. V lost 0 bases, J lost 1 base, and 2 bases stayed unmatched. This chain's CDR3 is CASSYSNRGNTEAFF. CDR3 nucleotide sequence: TGTGCCAGCAGTTACTCGAACAGGGGGAACACTGAAGCTTTCTTT.

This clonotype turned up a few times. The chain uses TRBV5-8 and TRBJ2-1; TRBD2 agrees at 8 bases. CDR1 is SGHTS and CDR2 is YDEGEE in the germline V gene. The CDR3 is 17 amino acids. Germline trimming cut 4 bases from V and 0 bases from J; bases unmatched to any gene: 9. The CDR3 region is CASSITSGAISYNEQFF. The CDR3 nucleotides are TGTGCCAGCAGCATAACTAGCGGAGCTATCTCCTACAATGAGCAGTTCTTC.

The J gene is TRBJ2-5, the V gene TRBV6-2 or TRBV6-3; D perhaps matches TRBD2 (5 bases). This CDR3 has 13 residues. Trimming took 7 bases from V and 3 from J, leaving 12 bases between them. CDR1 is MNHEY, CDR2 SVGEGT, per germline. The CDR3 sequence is CASTGLSKETQYF. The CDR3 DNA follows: TGTGCCAGCACCGGACTGAGCAAAGAGACCCAGTACTTC.

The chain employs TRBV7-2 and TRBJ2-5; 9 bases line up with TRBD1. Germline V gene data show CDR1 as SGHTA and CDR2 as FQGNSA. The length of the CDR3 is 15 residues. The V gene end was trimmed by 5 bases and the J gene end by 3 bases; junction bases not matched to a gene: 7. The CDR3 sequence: CASSPRTGEKETQYF. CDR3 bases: TGTGCCAGCAGCCCCCGGACAGGGGAGAAAGAGACCCAGTACTTC.

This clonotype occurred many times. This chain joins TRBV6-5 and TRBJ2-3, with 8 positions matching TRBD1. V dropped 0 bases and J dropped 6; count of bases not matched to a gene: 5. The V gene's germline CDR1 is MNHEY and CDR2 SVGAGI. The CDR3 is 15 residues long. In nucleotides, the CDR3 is TGTGCCAGCAGTTACTCGACAGGGGTTGGTGATACGCAGTATTTT. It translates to CASSYSTGVGDTQYF.

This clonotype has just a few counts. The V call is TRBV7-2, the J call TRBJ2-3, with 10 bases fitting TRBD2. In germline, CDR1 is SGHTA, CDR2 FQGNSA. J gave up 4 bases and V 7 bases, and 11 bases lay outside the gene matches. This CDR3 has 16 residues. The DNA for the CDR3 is TGTGCCAGCAAAGTCTTAGCGGGGGGCCGTCCAGATACGCAGTATTTT. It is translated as CASKVLAGGRPDTQYF.

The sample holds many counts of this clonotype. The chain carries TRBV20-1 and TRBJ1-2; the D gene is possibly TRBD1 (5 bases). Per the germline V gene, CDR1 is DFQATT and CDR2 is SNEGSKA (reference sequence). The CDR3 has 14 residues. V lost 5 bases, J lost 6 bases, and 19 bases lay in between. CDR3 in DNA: TGCAGTGCTTTCCAGGGTGTTCGGGTTGATGGCTACACCTTC. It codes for CSAFQGVRVDGYTF.

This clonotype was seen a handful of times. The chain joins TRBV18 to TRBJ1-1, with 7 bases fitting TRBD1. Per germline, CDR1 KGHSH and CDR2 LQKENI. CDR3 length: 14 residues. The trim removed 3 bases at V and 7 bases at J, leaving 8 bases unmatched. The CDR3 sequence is CASSPKTGPGEAFF. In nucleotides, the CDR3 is TGTGCCAGCTCACCGAAGACAGGGCCCGGTGAAGCTTTCTTT.

This CDR3 is CASSSTLRMKGQETQYF. DNA for the CDR3: TGTGCCAGCAGCTCTACTCTCCGGATGAAGGGACAAGAGACCCAGTACTTC. The chain couples TRBV5-6 to TRBJ2-5; D call uncertain. The CDR3 consists of 17 residues. V lost 3 bases, J lost 2 bases, and 20 bases lay in between. Germline lookup yields CDR1 SGHDT and CDR2 YYEEEE.

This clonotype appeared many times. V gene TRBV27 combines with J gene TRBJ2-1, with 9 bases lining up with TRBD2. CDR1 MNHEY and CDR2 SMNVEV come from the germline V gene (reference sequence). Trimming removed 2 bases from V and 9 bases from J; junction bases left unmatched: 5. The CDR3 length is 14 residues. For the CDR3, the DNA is TGTGCCAGCAGTTTAGCGGGGGGGCCGGGTGAGCAGTTCTTC. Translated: CASSLAGGPGEQFF.

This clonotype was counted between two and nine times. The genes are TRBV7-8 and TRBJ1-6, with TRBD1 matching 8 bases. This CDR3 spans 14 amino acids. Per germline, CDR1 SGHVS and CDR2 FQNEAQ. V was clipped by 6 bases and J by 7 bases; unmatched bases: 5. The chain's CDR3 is CASSRQGKNSPLHF. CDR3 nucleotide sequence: TGTGCCAGCAGTAGACAGGGGAAGAATTCACCCCTCCACTTT.

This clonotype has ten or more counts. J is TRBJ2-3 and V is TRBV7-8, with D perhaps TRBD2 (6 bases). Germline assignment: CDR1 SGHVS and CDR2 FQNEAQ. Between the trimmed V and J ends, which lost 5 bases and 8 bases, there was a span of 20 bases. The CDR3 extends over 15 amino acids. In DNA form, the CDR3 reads TGTGCCAGCAGCCCCAGCGGAGGGGATGGTGGTACGCAGTATTTT. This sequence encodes CASSPSGGDGGTQYF.

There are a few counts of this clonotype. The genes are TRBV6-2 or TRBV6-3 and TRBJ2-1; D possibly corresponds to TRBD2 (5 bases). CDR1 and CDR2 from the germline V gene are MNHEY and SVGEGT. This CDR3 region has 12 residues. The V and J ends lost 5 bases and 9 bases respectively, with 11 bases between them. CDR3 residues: CASSRTLGEQFF. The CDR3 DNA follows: TGTGCCAGCAGTAGGACTTTGGGTGAGCAGTTCTTC.

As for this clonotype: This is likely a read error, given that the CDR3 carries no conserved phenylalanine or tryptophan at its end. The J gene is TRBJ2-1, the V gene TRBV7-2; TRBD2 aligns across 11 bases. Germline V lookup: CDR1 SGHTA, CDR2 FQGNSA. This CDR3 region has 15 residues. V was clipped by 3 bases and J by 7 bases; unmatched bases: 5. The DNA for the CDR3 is TGTGCCAGCAGCTTTTTAGCGGGAGGGAGGAATGAGCAGTTCATC. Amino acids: CASSFLAGGRNEQFI.

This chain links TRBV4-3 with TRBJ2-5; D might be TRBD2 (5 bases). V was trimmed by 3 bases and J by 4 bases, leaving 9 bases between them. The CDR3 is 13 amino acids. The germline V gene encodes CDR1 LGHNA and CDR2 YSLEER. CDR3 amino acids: CASSQREGETQYF. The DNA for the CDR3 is TGCGCCAGCAGCCAGCGAGAGGGAGAGACCCAGTACTTC.

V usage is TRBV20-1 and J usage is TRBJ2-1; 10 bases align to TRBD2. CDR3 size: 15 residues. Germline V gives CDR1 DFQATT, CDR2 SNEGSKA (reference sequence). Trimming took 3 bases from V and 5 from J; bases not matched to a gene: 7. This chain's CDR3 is CSARDSGGPHNEQFF. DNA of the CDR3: TGCAGTGCTAGGGATAGCGGGGGGCCCCACAATGAGCAGTTCTTC.

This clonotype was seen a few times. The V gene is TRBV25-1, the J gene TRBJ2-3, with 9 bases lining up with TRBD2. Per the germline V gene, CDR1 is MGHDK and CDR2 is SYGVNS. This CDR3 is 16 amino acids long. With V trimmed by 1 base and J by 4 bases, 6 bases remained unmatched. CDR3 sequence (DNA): TGTGCCAGCAGTGAATTTGGGCGGGGGGGCTCAGATACGCAGTATTTT. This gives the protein CASSEFGRGGSDTQYF.

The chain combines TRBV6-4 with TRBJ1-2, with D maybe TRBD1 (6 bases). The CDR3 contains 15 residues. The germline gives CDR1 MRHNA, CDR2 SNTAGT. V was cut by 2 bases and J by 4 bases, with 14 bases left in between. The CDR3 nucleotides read TGTGCCAGCAGTGACGGGGCGGGGGCCGGCTATGGCTACACCTTC. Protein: CASSDGAGAGYGYTF.

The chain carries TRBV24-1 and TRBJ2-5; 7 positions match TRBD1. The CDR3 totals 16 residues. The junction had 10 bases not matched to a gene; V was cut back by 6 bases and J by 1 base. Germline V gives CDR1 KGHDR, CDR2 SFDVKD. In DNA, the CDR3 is TGTGCCACCAGTTACCCGGGACAGTTCGGCCAAGAGACCCAGTACTTC. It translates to CATSYPGQFGQETQYF.

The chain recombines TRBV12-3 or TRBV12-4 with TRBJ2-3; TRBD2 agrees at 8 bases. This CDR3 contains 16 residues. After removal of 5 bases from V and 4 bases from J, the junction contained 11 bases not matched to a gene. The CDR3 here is CASSVTSGGGPDTQYF. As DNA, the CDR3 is TGTGCCAGCAGTGTTACTAGCGGAGGGGGGCCAGATACGCAGTATTTT.